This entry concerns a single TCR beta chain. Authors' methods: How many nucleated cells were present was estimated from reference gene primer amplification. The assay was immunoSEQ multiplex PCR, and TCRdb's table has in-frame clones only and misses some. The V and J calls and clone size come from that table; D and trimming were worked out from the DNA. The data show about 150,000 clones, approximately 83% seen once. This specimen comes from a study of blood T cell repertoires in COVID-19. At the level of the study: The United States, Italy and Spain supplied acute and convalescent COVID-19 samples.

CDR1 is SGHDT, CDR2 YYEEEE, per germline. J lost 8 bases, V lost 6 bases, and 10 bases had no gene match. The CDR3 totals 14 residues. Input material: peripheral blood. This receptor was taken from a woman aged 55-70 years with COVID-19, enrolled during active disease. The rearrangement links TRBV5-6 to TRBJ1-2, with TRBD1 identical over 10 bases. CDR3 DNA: TGTGCCAGCACCCAGACAGGGGGCCGGTGGGGCTACACCTTC. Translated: CASTQTGGRWGYTF.